A single sample gave rise to the 21 T cell receptor beta chains below, sequenced in a study of blood T cell repertoires in COVID-19. Some clones are missing from TCRdb's copy, which holds only in-frame ones; the method was immunoSEQ multiplex PCR. The sample holds over 200,000 clones, around four fifths seen once. Sequencing input: peripheral blood. The receptors shown here come from a woman in her thirties or forties with active or convalescent COVID-19.

V gene TRBV7-9 combines with J gene TRBJ2-3; 11 positions match TRBD2. CDR1 and CDR2 from the germline V gene are SEHNR and FQNEAQ (reference sequence). V lost 3 bases to trimming and J lost 2 bases; unmatched junction nucleotides: 7. CDR3 length equals 17 residues. CDR3 in amino acids: CASSLTTSGVPTDTQYF. The DNA of the CDR3 is TGTGCCAGCAGCTTGACGACTAGCGGGGTTCCCACAGATACGCAGTATTTT.

V gene TRBV14 combines with J gene TRBJ2-1, with 7 bases fitting TRBD2. J gave up 0 bases and V 4 bases, and 3 bases lay outside the gene matches. CDR3 length: 15 amino acids. The V gene's germline CDR1 is SGHDN and CDR2 FVKESK. The CDR3 loop reads CASSPREYSYNEQFF. The DNA of the CDR3 is TGTGCCAGCAGCCCGCGGGAGTACTCCTACAATGAGCAGTTCTTC.

The chain joins TRBV14 to TRBJ1-1, with a weak D call TRBD1 (6 bases). Trimming pared 4 bases from V and 4 bases from J, leaving 7 bases between. The V gene's germline CDR1 is SGHDN and CDR2 FVKESK. CDR3 length: 12 amino acids. The CDR3 loop reads CASSPTGTEAFF. The CDR3 DNA reads as TGTGCCAGCAGCCCGACAGGCACTGAAGCTTTCTTT.

The chain has TRBV6-1 and TRBJ1-6; 7 nucleotides agree with TRBD1. The length of the CDR3 is 14 residues. V shed 1 base, J shed 10 bases, and the junction held 4 bases outside the gene matches. Germline V CDR1 and CDR2: MNHNS, SASEGT. CDR3 region: CASSEGPGGSPLHF. CDR3 DNA sequence: TGTGCCAGCAGTGAAGGGCCAGGGGGATCACCCCTCCACTTT.

The CDR3 region is CASSFLITSEQYF. Written as DNA, the CDR3 is TGTGCCAGCAGCTTCCTGATAACTTCCGAGCAGTACTTC. The chain uses TRBV11-2 and TRBJ2-7; D call uncertain. This CDR3 spans 13 amino acids. From germline, CDR1 is SGHAT and CDR2 FQNNGV. V lost 3 bases and J 6 bases, leaving 12 bases between the germline ends. The variable domain in full, completed from reference TRBV11-2 and TRBJ2-7, reads EAGVAQSPRYKIIEKRQSVAFWCNPISGHATLYWYQQILGQGPKLLIQFQNNGVVDDSQLPKDRFSAERLKGVDSTLKIQPAKLEDSAVYLCASSFLITSEQYFGPGTRLTVT.

The chain carries TRBV28 and TRBJ1-2, with 7 bases fitting TRBD1. This CDR3 contains 13 residues. Trimming cost V 5 bases and J 4 bases; bases outside gene matches: 4. Germline values: CDR1 MDHEN, CDR2 SYDVKM. CDR3 amino acids: CASSTGAFYGYTF. Written as DNA, the CDR3 is TGTGCCAGCAGTACAGGGGCCTTCTATGGCTACACCTTC.

The chain has TRBV9 and TRBJ2-7; TRBD1 agrees at 7 bases. The CDR3 is 14 amino acids. V was clipped by 4 bases and J by 2 bases; unmatched bases: 6. Germline loops: CDR1 SGDLS, CDR2 YYNGEE. CDR3 DNA: TGTGCCAGCAGCCTAGGGACAGCCGCCTACGAGCAGTACTTC. It yields the protein CASSLGTAAYEQYF.

This sequence joins TRBV21-1 and TRBJ1-2; TRBD1, the table's D call, lacks a check against the DNA. TRBV21-1 is listed as a pseudogene. This CDR3 region has 17 residues. The CDR3 region is CASPNAGTRAPNYGYTF. The CDR3 nucleotides are TGTGCCAGCCCCAATGCAGGCACCAGGGCACCTAACTATGGCTACACCTTC.

This chain uses TRBV30 with TRBJ1-3, with TRBD1 matching over 9 bases. This CDR3 comprises 13 residues. The V gene end was trimmed by 7 bases and the J gene end by 2 bases; junction bases not matched to a gene: 3. Germline values: CDR1 GTSNPN, CDR2 SVGIG (reference sequence). The CDR3 protein is CALRQGAGNTIYF. The CDR3 nucleotides are TGTGCCTTGCGACAGGGGGCTGGAAACACCATATATTTT.

Only a few counts were recorded for this clone. This same CDR3 is encoded by further DNA sequences in the sample. This chain joins TRBV27 and TRBJ1-2, with D perhaps matching TRBD1 (5 bases). V was trimmed by 0 bases and J by 5 bases, leaving 7 bases between them. Germline assignment: CDR1 MNHEY and CDR2 SMNVEV (reference sequence). This CDR3 has 13 amino acids. The CDR3 reads CASSLSAGYGYTF. CDR3 in DNA: TGTGCCAGCAGTTTATCAGCAGGGTATGGCTACACCTTC.

The chain recombines TRBV6-6 with TRBJ1-1; no definite D call. This CDR3 has 13 amino acids. V was cut by 6 bases and J by 11 bases, with 19 bases left in between. Germline CDR1 is MNHNY and CDR2 is SVGAGI (reference sequence). CDR3 amino acids: CASRAGNSEGAFF. CDR3 coding DNA: TGTGCCAGCAGAGCCGGGAACTCCGAGGGTGCTTTCTTT.

V and J are TRBV7-2 and TRBJ2-1; the match to TRBD2 covers 13 bases. The germline V gene encodes CDR1 SGHTA and CDR2 FQGNSA. Unmatched junction bases numbered 4, after V lost 5 bases and J lost 6 bases. This CDR3 is built from 15 residues. The CDR3 sequence is CASSAGLAGVNEQFF. The CDR3 DNA reads TGTGCCAGCAGCGCAGGACTAGCGGGGGTCAATGAGCAGTTCTTC.

The chain couples TRBV19 to TRBJ1-1; TRBD1 might be the D (6 bases). The germline V gene has CDR1 LNHDA and CDR2 SQIVND (reference sequence). V gave up 3 bases and J gave up 5 bases, with 13 bases separating them. The CDR3 length is 14 residues. The CDR3 is CASSIPQGSTEAFF. The CDR3 DNA reads TGTGCCAGTAGTATTCCGCAGGGGAGTACTGAAGCTTTCTTT.

This clone was seen a few times. This sequence joins TRBV7-3 and TRBJ2-1; D is possibly TRBD1 (6 bases). The germline V and J ends were trimmed by 5 bases and 4 bases, with 9 bases remaining between them. The CDR3 has 13 residues. CDR1 SGHTA and CDR2 FQGTGA come from the germline V gene. The CDR3 nucleotides are TGTGCCAGCAGCCCCGGACAGTACAATGAGCAGTTCTTC. Protein sequence: CASSPGQYNEQFF. Using reference TRBV7-3 and TRBJ2-1 for the parts outside the CDR3, the full variable domain is GAGVSQTPSNKVTEKGKYVELRCDPISGHTALYWYRQSLGQGPEFLIYFQGTGAADDSGLPNDRFFAVRPEGSVSTLKIQRTERGDSAVYLCASSPGQYNEQFFGPGTRLTVL.

Only one count was recorded for this clone. The chain carries TRBV6-2 or TRBV6-3 and TRBJ2-5; 8 nucleotides line up with TRBD2. With V trimmed by 5 bases and J by 5 bases, 10 bases remained unmatched. This CDR3 has 15 residues. Germline CDR1 and CDR2: MNHEY and SVGEGT. CDR3 residues: CASSDPGGVTETQYF. In nucleotides, the CDR3 is TGTGCCAGCAGTGACCCGGGGGGGGTGACGGAGACCCAGTACTTC.

The gene calls are TRBV29-1 and TRBJ1-1, with a weak D call TRBD1 (5 bases). This CDR3 comprises 15 residues. Trimming removed 3 bases at V and 1 base at J, with 15 bases between. Germline lookup yields CDR1 SQVTM and CDR2 ANQGSEA. The CDR3 region is CSVDLPTATNTEAFF. CDR3 in DNA: TGCAGCGTTGACTTACCGACAGCGACGAACACTGAAGCTTTCTTT.

The gene calls are TRBV5-1 and TRBJ2-1; D might be TRBD1 (6 bases). Per the germline V gene, CDR1 is SGHRS and CDR2 is YFSETQ. This CDR3 spans 15 amino acids. Between the trimmed V and J ends, which lost 4 bases and 3 bases, there was a span of 14 bases. The CDR3 DNA is TGCGCCAGCAGCCGTACGACAGGAAACTACAATGAGCAGTTCTTC. Translating it yields CASSRTTGNYNEQFF.

The chain joins TRBV19 to TRBJ2-7; 9 nucleotides agree with TRBD1. The CDR3 consists of 16 residues. V shed 3 bases and J 0 bases; nucleotides not matched to a gene: 6. Per the germline V gene, CDR1 is LNHDA and CDR2 is SQIVND (reference sequence). CDR3 nucleotides: TGTGCCAGTAGTATCCTGCCGGGACAGGGCTCCTACGAGCAGTACTTC. Residues: CASSILPGQGSYEQYF.

The chain combines TRBV30 with TRBJ2-3; 11 bases are shared with TRBD2. CDR1 and CDR2 (germline): GTSNPN, SVGIG (reference sequence). The trim removed 2 bases at V and 4 bases at J, leaving 2 bases unmatched. The CDR3 is 14 residues long. In DNA, the CDR3 is TGTGCCTGGAGTTCGACTAGCGGGGCAGATACGCAGTATTTT. Amino acids: CAWSSTSGADTQYF.

The V call is TRBV3-1 (or the pseudogene TRBV3-2), the J call TRBJ2-1; D might be TRBD2 (5 bases). V lost 3 bases, J lost 9 bases, and 12 bases lay in between. CDR3 length: 13 residues. Germline V CDR1 and CDR2: LGHDT, YNNKEL (reference sequence). In DNA, the CDR3 is TGTGCCAGCAGCCATCAGGTACGGGGTGAGCAGTTCTTC. This sequence encodes CASSHQVRGEQFF.

The rearrangement joins TRBV5-1 to TRBJ2-7; 7 nucleotides align to TRBD2. Trimming removed 3 bases from V and 6 bases from J; junction bases left unmatched: 12. Per germline, CDR1 SGHRS and CDR2 YFSETQ. This CDR3 contains 15 residues. The CDR3 region is CASSSGLGRGLEQYF. The CDR3 region has the DNA TGCGCCAGCAGCTCGGGCCTAGGGAGGGGACTCGAGCAGTACTTC.